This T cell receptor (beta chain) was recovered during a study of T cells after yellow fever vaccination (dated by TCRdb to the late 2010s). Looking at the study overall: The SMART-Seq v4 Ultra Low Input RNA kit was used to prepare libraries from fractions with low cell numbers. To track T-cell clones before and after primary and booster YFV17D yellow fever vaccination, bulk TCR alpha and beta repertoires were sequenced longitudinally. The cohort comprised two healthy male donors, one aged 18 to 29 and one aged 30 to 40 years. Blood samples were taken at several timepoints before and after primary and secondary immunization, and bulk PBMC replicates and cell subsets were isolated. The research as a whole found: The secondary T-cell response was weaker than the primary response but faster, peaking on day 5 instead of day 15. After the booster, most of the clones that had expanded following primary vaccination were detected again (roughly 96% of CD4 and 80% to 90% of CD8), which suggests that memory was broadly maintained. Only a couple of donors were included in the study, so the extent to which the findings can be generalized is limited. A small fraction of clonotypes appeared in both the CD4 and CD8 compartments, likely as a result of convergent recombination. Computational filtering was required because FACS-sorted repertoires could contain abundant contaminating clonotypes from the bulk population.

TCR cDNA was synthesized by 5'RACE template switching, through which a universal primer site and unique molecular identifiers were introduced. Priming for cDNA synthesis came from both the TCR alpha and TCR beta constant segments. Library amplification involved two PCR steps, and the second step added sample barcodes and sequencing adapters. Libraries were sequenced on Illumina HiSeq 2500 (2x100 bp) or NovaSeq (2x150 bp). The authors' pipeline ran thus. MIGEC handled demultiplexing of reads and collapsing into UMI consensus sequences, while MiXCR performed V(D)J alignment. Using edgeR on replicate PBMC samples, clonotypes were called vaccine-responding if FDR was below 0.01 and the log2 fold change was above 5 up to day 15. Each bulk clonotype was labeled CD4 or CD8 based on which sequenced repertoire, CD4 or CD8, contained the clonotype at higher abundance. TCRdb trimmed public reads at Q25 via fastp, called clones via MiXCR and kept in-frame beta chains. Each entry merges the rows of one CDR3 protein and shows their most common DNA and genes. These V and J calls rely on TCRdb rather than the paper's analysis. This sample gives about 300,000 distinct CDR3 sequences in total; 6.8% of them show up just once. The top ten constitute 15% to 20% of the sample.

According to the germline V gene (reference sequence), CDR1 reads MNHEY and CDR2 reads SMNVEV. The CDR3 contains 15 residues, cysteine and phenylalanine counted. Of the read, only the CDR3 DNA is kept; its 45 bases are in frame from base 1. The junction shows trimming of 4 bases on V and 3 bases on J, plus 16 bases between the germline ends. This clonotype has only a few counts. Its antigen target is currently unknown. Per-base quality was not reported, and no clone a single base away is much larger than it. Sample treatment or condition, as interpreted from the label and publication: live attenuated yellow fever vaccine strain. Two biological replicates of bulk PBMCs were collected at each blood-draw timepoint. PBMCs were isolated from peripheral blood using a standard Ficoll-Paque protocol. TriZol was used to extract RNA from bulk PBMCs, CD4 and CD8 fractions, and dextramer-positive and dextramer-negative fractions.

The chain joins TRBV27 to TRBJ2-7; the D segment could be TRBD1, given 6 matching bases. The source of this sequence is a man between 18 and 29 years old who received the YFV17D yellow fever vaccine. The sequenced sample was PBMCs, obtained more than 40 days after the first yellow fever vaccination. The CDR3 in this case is CASSSTRGRNYEQYF. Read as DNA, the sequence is TGTGCCAGCAGTTCCACCAGGGGTAGGAACTACGAGCAGTACTTC.